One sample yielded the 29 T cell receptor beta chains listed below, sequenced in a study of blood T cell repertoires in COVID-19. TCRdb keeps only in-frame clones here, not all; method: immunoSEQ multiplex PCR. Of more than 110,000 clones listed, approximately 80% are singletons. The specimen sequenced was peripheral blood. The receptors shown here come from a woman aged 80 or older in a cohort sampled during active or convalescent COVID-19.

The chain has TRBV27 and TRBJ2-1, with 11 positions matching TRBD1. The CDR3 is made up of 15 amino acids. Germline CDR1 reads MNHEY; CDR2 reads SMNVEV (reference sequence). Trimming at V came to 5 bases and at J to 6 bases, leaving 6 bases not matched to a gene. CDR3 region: CASSRRDRGANEQFF. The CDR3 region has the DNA TGTGCCAGCAGTCGCCGGGACAGGGGGGCCAATGAGCAGTTCTTC.

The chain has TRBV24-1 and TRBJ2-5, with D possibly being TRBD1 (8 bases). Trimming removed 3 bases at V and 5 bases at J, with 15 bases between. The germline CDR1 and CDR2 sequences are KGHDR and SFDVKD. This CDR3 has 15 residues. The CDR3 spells CATSDIGQGGETQYF. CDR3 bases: TGTGCCACCAGTGATATTGGACAGGGAGGGGAGACCCAGTACTTC.

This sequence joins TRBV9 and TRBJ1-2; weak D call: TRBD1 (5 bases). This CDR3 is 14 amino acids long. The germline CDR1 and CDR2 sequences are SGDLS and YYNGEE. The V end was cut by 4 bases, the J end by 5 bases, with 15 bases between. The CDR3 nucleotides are TGTGCCAGCAGCTACCTGGACCAGGGTTATGGCTACACCTTC. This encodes CASSYLDQGYGYTF.

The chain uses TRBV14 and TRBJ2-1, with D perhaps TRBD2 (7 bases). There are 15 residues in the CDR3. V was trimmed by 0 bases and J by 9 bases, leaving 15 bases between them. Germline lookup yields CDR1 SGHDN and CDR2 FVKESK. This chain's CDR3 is CASSQDLGGGSEQFF. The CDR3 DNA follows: TGTGCCAGCAGCCAAGATCTAGGGGGGGGAAGTGAGCAGTTCTTC.

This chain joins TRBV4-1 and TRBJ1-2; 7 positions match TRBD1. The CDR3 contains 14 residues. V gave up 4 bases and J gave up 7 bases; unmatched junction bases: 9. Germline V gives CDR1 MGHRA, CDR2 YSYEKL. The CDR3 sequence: CASSLAGTVVGYTF. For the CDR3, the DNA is TGCGCCAGCAGCCTAGCCGGGACAGTAGTTGGCTACACCTTC.

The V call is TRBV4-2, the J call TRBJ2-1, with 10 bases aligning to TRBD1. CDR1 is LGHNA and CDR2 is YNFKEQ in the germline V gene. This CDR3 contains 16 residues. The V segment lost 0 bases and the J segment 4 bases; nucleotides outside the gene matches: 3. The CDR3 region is CASSQEGQGGYNEQFF. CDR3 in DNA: TGTGCCAGCAGCCAAGAAGGACAGGGGGGATACAATGAGCAGTTCTTC.

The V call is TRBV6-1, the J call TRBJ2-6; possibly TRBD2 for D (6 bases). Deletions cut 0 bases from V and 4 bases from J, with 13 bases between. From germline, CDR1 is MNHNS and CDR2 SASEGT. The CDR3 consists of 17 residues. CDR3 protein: CASSEALRRAGANVLTF. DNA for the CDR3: TGTGCCAGCAGTGAAGCGTTAAGGAGGGCCGGGGCCAACGTCCTGACTTTC.

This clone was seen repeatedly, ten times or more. This chain's CDR3 is CASSPQGGAGAFF. The CDR3 DNA is TGTGCCAGCAGCCCACAAGGAGGGGCTGGAGCTTTCTTT. J is TRBJ1-1 and V is TRBV7-9, with a possible D match to TRBD1 (5 bases). The CDR3 is made up of 13 amino acids. Germline loops: CDR1 SEHNR, CDR2 FQNEAQ (reference sequence). Deletions cut 5 bases from V and 10 bases from J, with 17 bases between.

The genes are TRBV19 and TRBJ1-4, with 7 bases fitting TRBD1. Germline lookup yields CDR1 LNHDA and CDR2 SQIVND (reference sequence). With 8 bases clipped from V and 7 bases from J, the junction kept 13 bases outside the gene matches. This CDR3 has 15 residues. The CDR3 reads CASAETGVAIEKLFF. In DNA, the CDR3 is TGTGCCAGTGCCGAAACAGGGGTAGCTATTGAAAAACTGTTTTTT.

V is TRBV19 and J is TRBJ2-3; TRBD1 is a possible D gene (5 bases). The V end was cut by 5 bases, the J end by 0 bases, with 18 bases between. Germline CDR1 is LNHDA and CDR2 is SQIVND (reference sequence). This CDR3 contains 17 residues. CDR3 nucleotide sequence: TGTGCCAGTAGTTACGGTTTATCACGACAGAGCACAGATACGCAGTATTTT. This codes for CASSYGLSRQSTDTQYF.

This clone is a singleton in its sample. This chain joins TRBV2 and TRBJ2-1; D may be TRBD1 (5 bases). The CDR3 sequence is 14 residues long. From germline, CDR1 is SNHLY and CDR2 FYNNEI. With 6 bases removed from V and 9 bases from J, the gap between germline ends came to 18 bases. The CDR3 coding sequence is TGTGCCAGCAGGGACACGTCCGTACAAGGTGAGCAGTTCTTC. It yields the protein CASRDTSVQGEQFF.

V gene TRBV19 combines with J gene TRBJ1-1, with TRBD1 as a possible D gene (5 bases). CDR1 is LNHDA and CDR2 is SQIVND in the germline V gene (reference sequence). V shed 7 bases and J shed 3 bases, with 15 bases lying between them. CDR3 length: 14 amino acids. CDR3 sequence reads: CASTIRGGDTEAFF. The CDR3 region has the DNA TGTGCCAGTACCATCCGGGGCGGGGACACTGAAGCTTTCTTT.

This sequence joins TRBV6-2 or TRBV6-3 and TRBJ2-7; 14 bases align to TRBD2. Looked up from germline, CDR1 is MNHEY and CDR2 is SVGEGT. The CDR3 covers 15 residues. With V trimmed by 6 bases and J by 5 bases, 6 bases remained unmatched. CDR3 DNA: TGTGCCAGCAGCAACCAGGGACTAGCGGGGGACGAGCAGTACGTC. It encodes CASSNQGLAGDEQYV.

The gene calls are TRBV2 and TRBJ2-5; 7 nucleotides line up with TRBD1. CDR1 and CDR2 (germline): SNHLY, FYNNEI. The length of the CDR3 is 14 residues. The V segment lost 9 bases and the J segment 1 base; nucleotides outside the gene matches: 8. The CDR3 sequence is CASTQGSTQETQYF. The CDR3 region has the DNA TGTGCCAGTACACAGGGGTCAACCCAAGAGACCCAGTACTTC.

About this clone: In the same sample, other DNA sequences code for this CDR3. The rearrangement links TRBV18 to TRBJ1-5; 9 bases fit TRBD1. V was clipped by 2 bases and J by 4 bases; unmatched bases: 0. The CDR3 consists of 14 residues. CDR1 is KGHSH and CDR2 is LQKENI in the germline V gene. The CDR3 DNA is TGTGCCAGCTCACCAGGACAGGGGAATCAGCCCCAGCATTTT. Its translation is CASSPGQGNQPQHF.

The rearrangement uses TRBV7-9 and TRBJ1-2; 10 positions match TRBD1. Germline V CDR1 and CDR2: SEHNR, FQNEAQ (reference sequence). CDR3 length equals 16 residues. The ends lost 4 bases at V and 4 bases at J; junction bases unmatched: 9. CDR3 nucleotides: TGTGCCAGCAGCTACTCCGGGACAGGGGCCATCTATGGCTACACCTTC. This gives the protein CASSYSGTGAIYGYTF.

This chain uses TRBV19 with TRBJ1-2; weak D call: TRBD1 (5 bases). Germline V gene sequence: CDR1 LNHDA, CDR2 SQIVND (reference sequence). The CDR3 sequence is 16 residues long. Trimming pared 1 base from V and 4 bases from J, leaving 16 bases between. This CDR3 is CASSIVEVDRSYGYTF. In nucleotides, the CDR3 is TGTGCCAGTAGTATAGTGGAAGTTGACAGATCCTATGGCTACACCTTC. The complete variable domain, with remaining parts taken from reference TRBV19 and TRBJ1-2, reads DGGITQSPKYLFRKEGQNVTLSCEQNLNHDAMYWYRQDPGQGLRLIYYSQIVNDFQKGDIAEGYSVSREKKESFPLTVTSAQKNPTAFYLCASSIVEVDRSYGYTFGSGTRLTVV.

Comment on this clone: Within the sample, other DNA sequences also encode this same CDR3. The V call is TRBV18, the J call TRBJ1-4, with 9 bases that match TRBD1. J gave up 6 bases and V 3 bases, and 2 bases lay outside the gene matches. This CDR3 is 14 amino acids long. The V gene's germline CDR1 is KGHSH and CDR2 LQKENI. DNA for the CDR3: TGTGCCAGCTCACCGGGACAGGGCTATGAAAAACTGTTTTTT. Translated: CASSPGQGYEKLFF. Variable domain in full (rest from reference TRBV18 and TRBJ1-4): NAGVMQNPRHLVRRRGQEARLRCSPMKGHSHVYWYRQLPEEGLKFMVYLQKENIIDESGMPKERFSAEFPKEGPSILRIQQVVRGDSAAYFCASSPGQGYEKLFFGSGTQLSVL.

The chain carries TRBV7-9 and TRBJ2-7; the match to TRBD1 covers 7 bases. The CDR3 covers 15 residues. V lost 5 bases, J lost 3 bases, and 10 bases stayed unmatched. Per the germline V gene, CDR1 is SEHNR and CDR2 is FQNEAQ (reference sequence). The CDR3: CASSEPGTEIYEQYV. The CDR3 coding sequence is TGTGCCAGCAGCGAGCCCGGGACAGAGATCTACGAGCAGTACGTC.

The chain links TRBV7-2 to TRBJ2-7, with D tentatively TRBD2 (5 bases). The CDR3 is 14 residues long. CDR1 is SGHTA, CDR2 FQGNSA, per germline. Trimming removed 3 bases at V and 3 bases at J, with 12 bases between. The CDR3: CASSFLGAYYEQYF. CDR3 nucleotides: TGTGCCAGCAGCTTCCTGGGAGCCTACTACGAGCAGTACTTC.

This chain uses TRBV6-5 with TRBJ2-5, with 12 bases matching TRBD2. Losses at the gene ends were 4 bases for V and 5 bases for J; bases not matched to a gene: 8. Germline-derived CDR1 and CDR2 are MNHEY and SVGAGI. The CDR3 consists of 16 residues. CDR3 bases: TGTGCCAGCAGTTTGTCGACTAGCGGGGGCAGGGAGACCCAGTACTTC. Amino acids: CASSLSTSGGRETQYF.

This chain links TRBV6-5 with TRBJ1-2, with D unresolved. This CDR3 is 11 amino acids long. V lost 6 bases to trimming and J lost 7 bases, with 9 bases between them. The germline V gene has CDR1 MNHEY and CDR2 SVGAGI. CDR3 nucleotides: TGTGCCAGCAGGAAGCATCTTGGCTACACCTTC. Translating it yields CASRKHLGYTF.

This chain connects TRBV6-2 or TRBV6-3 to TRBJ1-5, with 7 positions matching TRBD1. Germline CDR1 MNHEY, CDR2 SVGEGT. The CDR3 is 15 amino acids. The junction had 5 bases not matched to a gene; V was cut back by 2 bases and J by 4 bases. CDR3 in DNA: TGTGCCAGCAGTTACGCAGGGGGGAGTAATCAGCCCCAGCATTTT. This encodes CASSYAGGSNQPQHF.

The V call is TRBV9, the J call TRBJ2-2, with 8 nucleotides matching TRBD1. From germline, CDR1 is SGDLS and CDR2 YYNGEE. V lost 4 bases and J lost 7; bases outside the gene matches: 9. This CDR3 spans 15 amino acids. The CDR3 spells CASSPRQGSFGELFF. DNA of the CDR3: TGTGCCAGCAGCCCCCGACAGGGGTCTTTCGGGGAGCTGTTTTTT.

This chain's CDR3 is CASSRLTSNTEAFF. CDR3 in DNA: TGCGCCAGCAGCAGGCTTACTAGTAACACTGAAGCTTTCTTT. The gene calls are TRBV5-1 and TRBJ1-1; D gene ambiguous. Germline CDR1 is SGHRS and CDR2 is YFSETQ. Trimming shortened V by 4 bases and J by 2 bases, and 12 bases separated the two germline ends. The CDR3 contains 14 residues. Based on the CDR3 plus reference TRBV5-1 and TRBJ1-1, the full variable domain is KAGVTQTPRYLIKTRGQQVTLSCSPISGHRSVSWYQQTPGQGLQFLFEYFSETQRNKGNFPGRFSGRQFSNSRSEMNVSTLELGDSALYLCASSRLTSNTEAFFGQGTRLTVV.

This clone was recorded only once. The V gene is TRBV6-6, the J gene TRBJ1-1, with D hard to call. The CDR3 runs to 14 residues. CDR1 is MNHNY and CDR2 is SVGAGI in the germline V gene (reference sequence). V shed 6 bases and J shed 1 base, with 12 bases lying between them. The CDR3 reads CASSMDGENTEAFF. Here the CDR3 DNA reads TGTGCCAGCAGCATGGACGGGGAGAACACTGAAGCTTTCTTT.

The CDR3: CASSLATGTDTQYF. The CDR3 DNA reads TGTGCCAGCAGCTTAGCGACAGGCACAGATACGCAGTATTTT. This rearrangement joins TRBV7-2 to TRBJ2-3; possibly TRBD1 for D (5 bases). V was trimmed by 0 bases and J by 1 base, leaving 5 bases between them. The CDR3 contains 14 residues. CDR1 SGHTA and CDR2 FQGNSA come from the germline V gene.

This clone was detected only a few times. The DNA for the CDR3 is TGTGCCAGCAGTGAACAGGGAGGAGAAGCTTTCTTT. It is translated as CASSEQGGEAFF. The genes are TRBV6-1 and TRBJ1-1; D perhaps matches TRBD1 (5 bases). Germline CDR1 MNHNS, CDR2 SASEGT. The CDR3 contains 12 residues. Deletions cut 2 bases from V and 8 bases from J, with 9 bases between.

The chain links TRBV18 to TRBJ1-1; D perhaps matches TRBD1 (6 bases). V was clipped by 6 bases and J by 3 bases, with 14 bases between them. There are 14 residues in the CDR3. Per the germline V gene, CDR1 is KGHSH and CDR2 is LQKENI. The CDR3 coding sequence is TGTGCCAGCTCTCCAGACAGGTCTTACACTGAAGCTTTCTTT. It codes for CASSPDRSYTEAFF.